This passage covers 17 T cell receptor beta chains from one sample sequenced in a study of control samples from healthy donors and cancer patients. The repertoire was sequenced with immunoSEQ multiplex PCR; TCRdb's copy has only in-frame clones and lacks some. The table shows roughly 200,000 clones, with 91% occurring only once. The sequenced sample consisted of blood. The receptors come from a man aged 25 to 40 in good health.

The rearrangement joins TRBV27 to TRBJ1-2; D may be TRBD1 (6 bases). This CDR3 has 13 amino acids. Germline CDR1 is MNHEY and CDR2 is SMNVEV (reference sequence). The V and J ends lost 3 bases and 7 bases respectively, with 12 bases between them. CDR3 sequence: CASSLGARGGYTF. Written as DNA, the CDR3 is TGTGCCAGCAGTTTGGGGGCTAGAGGTGGCTACACCTTC.

The rearrangement links TRBV24-1 to TRBJ1-1; D may be TRBD1 (6 bases). The CDR3 covers 11 residues. V lost 9 bases to trimming and J lost 7 bases, with 11 bases between them. Per the germline V gene, CDR1 is KGHDR and CDR2 is SFDVKD. This CDR3 reads CATFHRDEAFF. CDR3 coding DNA: TGTGCCACCTTCCACAGGGATGAAGCTTTCTTT.

J is TRBJ2-5 and V is TRBV2, with TRBD2 identical over 12 bases. Germline CDR1 SNHLY, CDR2 FYNNEI. The junction had 6 bases not matched to a gene; V was cut back by 7 bases and J by 3 bases. The CDR3 loop spans 15 amino acids. CDR3 coding DNA: TGTGCCAGCACGGGACTAGCGGGCCGCGAAGAGACCCAGTACTTC. Translating it yields CASTGLAGREETQYF.

The chain combines TRBV6-4 with TRBJ2-1, with 9 positions matching TRBD2. Germline CDR1 reads MRHNA; CDR2 reads SNTAGT. The CDR3 has 16 residues. V dropped 1 base and J dropped 9; count of bases not matched to a gene: 10. CDR3: CASSDLASGVPGEQFF. CDR3 DNA: TGTGCCAGCAGTGACTTGGCTAGCGGGGTGCCGGGTGAGCAGTTCTTC.

The rearrangement joins TRBV2 to TRBJ1-5; the D gene is possibly TRBD1 (5 bases). Germline lookup yields CDR1 SNHLY and CDR2 FYNNEI. The CDR3 length is 15 residues. With 6 bases removed from V and 0 bases from J, the gap between germline ends came to 12 bases. Written as DNA, the CDR3 is TGTGCCAGCAGGCCCGGGACTAATAGCAATCAGCCCCAGCATTTT. It translates to CASRPGTNSNQPQHF.

This clone was recorded once. The chain combines TRBV10-3 with TRBJ2-1, with 11 bases lining up with TRBD1. V shed 5 bases, J shed 7 bases, and the junction held 4 bases outside the gene matches. Per the germline V gene, CDR1 is ENHRY and CDR2 is SYGVKD. The length of the CDR3 is 14 residues. The CDR3 is CAISLDRGPNEQFF. The CDR3 bases are TGTGCCATCAGTCTGGACAGGGGGCCGAATGAGCAGTTCTTC.

As concerns this clone: The junction departs from germline at one end; a sequencing error may be responsible. Within the sample, other DNA sequences also encode this same CDR3. The chain employs TRBV3-1 (or the pseudogene TRBV3-2) and TRBJ2-7; 7 positions match TRBD1. CDR1 LGHDT and CDR2 YNNKEL come from the germline V gene (reference sequence). The CDR3 length is 16 residues. Written as DNA, the CDR3 is TGTGCTAGCAGCGGCGGTACAGGGGCACTTTCCTACGAGCAGTACTTC. Residues: CASSGGTGALSYEQYF.

This clone was counted once. J is TRBJ2-1 and V is TRBV4-1, with 8 bases that match TRBD2. V trimming: 0 bases; J trimming: 3 bases; junction bases outside the gene matches: 10. Germline V gives CDR1 MGHRA, CDR2 YSYEKL. This CDR3 is 18 amino acids long. CDR3: CASSQDLSGLGFYNEQFF. The CDR3 bases are TGCGCCAGCAGCCAAGATCTATCGGGACTAGGCTTCTACAATGAGCAGTTCTTC.

CDR3 loop: CASSYSAYSPLHF. The CDR3, as DNA: TGTGCCAGCAGTTACTCGGCTTATTCACCCCTCCACTTT. The V and J genes are TRBV27 and TRBJ1-6; D gene unclear. The V gene lost 4 bases and the J gene lost 8 bases, with 9 bases spanning the gap. The CDR3 covers 13 residues. Germline V gene lookup returns CDR1 MNHEY and CDR2 SMNVEV (reference sequence).

The gene calls are TRBV27 and TRBJ1-2; the match to TRBD1 covers 8 bases. Germline V gives CDR1 MNHEY, CDR2 SMNVEV (reference sequence). Trimming removed 5 bases from V and 8 bases from J; junction bases left unmatched: 16. CDR3 length equals 16 residues. The CDR3 loop is CASSPQPDRVPRGYTF. The CDR3 DNA is TGTGCCAGCAGTCCCCAACCGGACAGGGTTCCTCGAGGCTACACCTTC.

V and J are TRBV5-4 and TRBJ1-2; D unclear. The V gene lost 4 bases and the J gene lost 0 bases, with 13 bases spanning the gap. Germline CDR1 reads SGHNT; CDR2 reads YYREEE (reference sequence). The CDR3 covers 15 residues. The CDR3 reads CASSPDGTSNYGYTF. As DNA, the CDR3 is TGTGCCAGCAGCCCGGACGGTACCTCTAACTATGGCTACACCTTC.

V gene TRBV7-9 combines with J gene TRBJ2-2; TRBD1 matches 10 bases. The CDR3 runs to 14 residues. J gave up 7 bases and V 3 bases, and 2 bases lay outside the gene matches. CDR1 and CDR2 (germline): SEHNR, FQNEAQ (reference sequence). The CDR3 is CASSFGTGVGELFF. CDR3 nucleotides: TGTGCCAGCAGCTTTGGGACAGGGGTCGGGGAGCTGTTTTTT.

This chain uses TRBV12-3 or TRBV12-4 with TRBJ1-2; TRBD1 is a possible D gene (6 bases). This CDR3 has 13 residues. Trimming removed 6 bases from V and 5 bases from J, with 13 bases in between. The CDR3 coding sequence is TGTGCCAGCAGCCCCGACAGGCTTTATGGCTACACCTTC. It yields the protein CASSPDRLYGYTF.

This clone was observed a single time. The chain carries TRBV7-2 and TRBJ1-6, with 7 bases aligning to TRBD1. The CDR3 extends over 17 amino acids. CDR1 is SGHTA, CDR2 FQGNSA, per germline. The ends lost 1 base at V and 2 bases at J; junction bases unmatched: 5. In DNA, the CDR3 is TGTGCCAGCAGCTTAGTAGGGACAGTTGCCTATAATTCACCCCTCCACTTT. This encodes CASSLVGTVAYNSPLHF. The whole variable domain, filled in from reference TRBV7-2 and TRBJ1-6, reads GAGVSQSPSNKVTEKGKDVELRCDPISGHTALYWYRQSLGQGLEFLIYFQGNSAPDKSGLPSDRFSAERTGGSVSTLTIQRTQQEDSAVYLCASSLVGTVAYNSPLHFGNGTRLTVT.

The chain recombines TRBV4-1 with TRBJ2-3; D is unresolved. The V end was cut by 1 base, the J end by 10 bases, with 21 bases between. The CDR3 covers 16 residues. Germline loops: CDR1 MGHRA, CDR2 YSYEKL. CDR3 in DNA: TGCGCCAGCAGCCAAGCTCCGGACCAACCTCATCTATCGCAGTATTTT. It yields the protein CASSQAPDQPHLSQYF.

The chain is built from TRBV6-1 and TRBJ2-2; D gene ambiguous. The CDR3 is made up of 17 amino acids. Germline CDR1 is MNHNS and CDR2 is SASEGT. The germline V and J ends were trimmed by 2 bases and 3 bases, with 16 bases remaining between them. The CDR3 is CASSEILVSRDTGELFF. CDR3 DNA: TGTGCCAGCAGTGAAATTCTCGTTTCGAGAGACACCGGGGAGCTGTTTTTT.

The chain couples TRBV25-1 to TRBJ1-5; 7 nucleotides line up with TRBD1. V was clipped by 1 base and J by 4 bases; unmatched bases: 4. CDR3 length: 15 amino acids. In germline, CDR1 is MGHDK, CDR2 SYGVNS. The chain's CDR3 is CASSEWGRGNQPQHF. The CDR3 nucleotides read TGTGCCAGCAGTGAATGGGGCAGGGGGAATCAGCCCCAGCATTTT.